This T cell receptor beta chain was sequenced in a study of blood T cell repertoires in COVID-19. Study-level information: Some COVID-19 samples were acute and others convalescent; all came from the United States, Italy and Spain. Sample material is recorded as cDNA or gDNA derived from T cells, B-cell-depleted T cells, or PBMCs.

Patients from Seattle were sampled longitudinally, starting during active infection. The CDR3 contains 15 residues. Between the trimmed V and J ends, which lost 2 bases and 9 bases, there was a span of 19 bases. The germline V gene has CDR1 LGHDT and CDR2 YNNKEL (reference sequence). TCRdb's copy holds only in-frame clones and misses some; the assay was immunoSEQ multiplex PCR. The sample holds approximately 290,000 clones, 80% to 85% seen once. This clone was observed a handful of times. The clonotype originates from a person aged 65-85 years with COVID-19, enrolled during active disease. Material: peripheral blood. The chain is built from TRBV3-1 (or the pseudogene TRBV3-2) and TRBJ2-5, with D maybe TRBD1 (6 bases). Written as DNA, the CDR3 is TGTGCCAGCAGCCAAAGGACAGCCAACGCATCCCCCCAGTACTTC. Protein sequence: CASSQRTANASPQYF.